One sample yielded the 12 T cell receptor beta chains listed below, sequenced in a study of blood T cell repertoires in COVID-19. The assay was immunoSEQ multiplex PCR, and TCRdb's table has in-frame clones only and misses some. The sample carries 120,000 to 150,000 clones, approximately 78% recorded once. The sequenced material came from peripheral blood. The receptors derive from a woman aged 80 or over with acute or convalescent COVID-19.

The chain uses TRBV5-1 and TRBJ2-2; D ambiguous. This CDR3 spans 12 amino acids. Deletions cut 3 bases from V and 5 bases from J, with 5 bases between. Looked up from germline, CDR1 is SGHRS and CDR2 is YFSETQ. CDR3 coding DNA: TGCGCCAGCAGCTCGCGTACCGGGGAGCTGTTTTTT. As protein: CASSSRTGELFF.

V usage is TRBV18 and J usage is TRBJ2-3; maybe TRBD1 (6 bases). This CDR3 has 15 residues. V lost 3 bases to trimming and J lost 5 bases, with 15 bases between them. Germline V gene lookup returns CDR1 KGHSH and CDR2 LQKENI. CDR3 region: CASSPPSLGGDTQYF. CDR3 sequence (DNA): TGTGCCAGCTCACCTCCTTCCCTAGGGGGAGATACGCAGTATTTT. The whole variable domain, remainder taken from reference TRBV18 and TRBJ2-3, is NAGVMQNPRHLVRRRGQEARLRCSPMKGHSHVYWYRQLPEEGLKFMVYLQKENIIDESGMPKERFSAEFPKEGPSILRIQQVVRGDSAAYFCASSPPSLGGDTQYFGPGTRLTVL.

The chain combines TRBV9 with TRBJ2-3, with D hard to call. CDR1 and CDR2 from the germline V gene are SGDLS and YYNGEE. V was clipped by 6 bases and J by 5 bases, with 10 bases between them. The CDR3 extends over 12 amino acids. CDR3 in DNA: TGTGCCAGCACCCCCTGGAGAGATACGCAGTATTTT. It codes for CASTPWRDTQYF. The variable domain in full, completed from reference TRBV9 and TRBJ2-3, reads DSGVTQTPKHLITATGQRVTLRCSPRSGDLSVYWYQQSLDQGLQFLIQYYNGEERAKGNILERFSAQQFPDLHSELNLSSLELGDSALYFCASTPWRDTQYFGPGTRLTVL.

V and J are TRBV10-3 and TRBJ2-1; TRBD2 might be the D (6 bases). The V and J ends lost 6 bases and 4 bases respectively, with 16 bases between them. This CDR3 is built from 15 residues. Germline V gene lookup returns CDR1 ENHRY and CDR2 SYGVKD. For the CDR3, the DNA is TGTGCCATCAGAGATAGCGGAGGCGAATACAATGAGCAGTTCTTC. This gives the protein CAIRDSGGEYNEQFF.

This rearrangement joins TRBV18 to TRBJ1-2, with TRBD1 identical over 8 bases. The length of the CDR3 is 13 residues. V gave up 6 bases and J gave up 4 bases; unmatched junction bases: 4. Germline lookup yields CDR1 KGHSH and CDR2 LQKENI. CDR3 in amino acids: CASSPGTGYGYTF. The CDR3 nucleotides read TGTGCCAGCTCCCCCGGGACAGGCTATGGCTACACCTTC. The complete variable domain, with remaining parts taken from reference TRBV18 and TRBJ1-2, reads NAGVMQNPRHLVRRRGQEARLRCSPMKGHSHVYWYRQLPEEGLKFMVYLQKENIIDESGMPKERFSAEFPKEGPSILRIQQVVRGDSAAYFCASSPGTGYGYTFGSGTRLTVV.

The chain carries TRBV7-9 and TRBJ2-2, with 9 nucleotides matching TRBD1. V dropped 1 base and J dropped 7; count of bases not matched to a gene: 7. This CDR3 has 16 amino acids. CDR1 and CDR2 from the germline V gene are SEHNR and FQNEAQ (reference sequence). The CDR3 DNA reads TGTGCCAGCAGCTTAGGTTCACAGGGGGCAATCGGGGAGCTGTTTTTT. Its protein is CASSLGSQGAIGELFF.

The chain recombines TRBV18 with TRBJ2-5, with D perhaps TRBD2 (5 bases). From germline, CDR1 is KGHSH and CDR2 LQKENI. V lost 0 bases and J lost 5, with 7 bases in between. The CDR3 is 13 amino acids. CDR3 region: CASSPPSSETQYF. The CDR3 DNA sequence: TGTGCCAGCTCACCACCGTCTAGCGAGACCCAGTACTTC.

The chain has TRBV18 and TRBJ2-5; D may be TRBD2 (5 bases). In germline, CDR1 is KGHSH, CDR2 LQKENI. The CDR3 totals 14 residues. Trimming took off 1 base at V and 5 bases at J, with 11 bases between the two ends. CDR3 nucleotide sequence: TGTGCCAGCTCACCACAAGCGGCCAGGGAGACCCAGTACTTC. Its protein product is CASSPQAARETQYF.

This clone occurred once. The chain carries TRBV2 and TRBJ2-4; TRBD1 matches 11 bases. In germline, CDR1 is SNHLY, CDR2 FYNNEI. J gave up 3 bases and V 6 bases, and 7 bases lay outside the gene matches. The CDR3 length is 16 residues. The CDR3 here is CASRDPGQGDKNIQYF. In nucleotides, the CDR3 is TGTGCCAGCAGAGACCCGGGACAGGGGGACAAAAACATTCAGTACTTC.

This clone came up a few times. This chain uses TRBV10-1 with TRBJ2-1; 14 bases match TRBD2. V lost 2 bases, J lost 8 bases, and 2 bases stayed unmatched. Germline values: CDR1 WNHNN, CDR2 SYGVQD (reference sequence). This CDR3 has 15 amino acids. CDR3 in amino acids: CASSEGLAGGYEQFF. In nucleotides, the CDR3 is TGCGCCAGCAGTGAGGGACTAGCGGGGGGCTATGAGCAGTTCTTC.

This clone showed up just once. The genes are TRBV3-1 (or the pseudogene TRBV3-2) and TRBJ1-5; D not resolved. The germline CDR1 and CDR2 sequences are LGHDT and YNNKEL (reference sequence). This CDR3 comprises 14 residues. V was shortened by 1 base and J by 1 base, with 5 bases between the two germline ends. CDR3: CASSQGHSNQPQHF. As DNA, the CDR3 is TGTGCCAGCAGCCAAGGGCACAGCAATCAGCCCCAGCATTTT.

The chain couples TRBV19 to TRBJ1-2, with a weak D call TRBD1 (6 bases). The germline gives CDR1 LNHDA, CDR2 SQIVND (reference sequence). The ends were cut back, 7 bases at V and 2 bases at J, with 17 bases in the middle. This CDR3 region has 15 residues. In DNA, the CDR3 is TGTGCCAGTAATAATCCCGGGACAAACAACTATGGCTACACCTTC. Protein product: CASNNPGTNNYGYTF.